A single sample gave rise to the 5 T cell receptor beta chains below, sequenced in a study of blood T cell repertoires in COVID-19. Repertoires were generated with immunoSEQ multiplex PCR, while TCRdb's copy carries only in-frame clones and drops some. Of 200,000 or so clones in the sample, about 86% were seen once. Sequences were obtained from PBMCs or T cells enriched from blood (not recorded which). All receptors come from a woman aged 40 to 50 with acute COVID-19.

The chain recombines TRBV30 with TRBJ2-5, with 9 bases matching TRBD1. This CDR3 has 15 residues. V dropped 2 bases and J dropped 5; count of bases not matched to a gene: 9. The germline CDR1 and CDR2 sequences are GTSNPN and SVGIG (reference sequence). CDR3 sequence reads: CAWSSGTGLGETQYF. As DNA, the CDR3 is TGTGCCTGGAGTTCCGGGACAGGGCTGGGGGAGACCCAGTACTTC.

This rearrangement joins TRBV23-1 to TRBJ2-7, with a tentative D call TRBD2 (6 bases). TRBV23-1 is treated as an ORF (open reading frame) with a function not yet certain. V lost 6 bases to trimming and J lost 2 bases, with 17 bases between them. The CDR3 contains 15 residues. CDR3: CASSQPGLAPYEQYF. The DNA for the CDR3 is TGCGCCAGCAGCCAACCGGGACTCGCACCCTACGAGCAGTACTTC.

The J gene is TRBJ2-7, the V gene TRBV20-1, with 9 bases matching TRBD1. The trim removed 8 bases at V and 4 bases at J, leaving 3 bases unmatched. CDR3 length: 11 amino acids. Germline V gene lookup returns CDR1 DFQATT and CDR2 SNEGSKA (reference sequence). The CDR3 sequence: CSTGGRYEQYF. CDR3 bases: TGCAGTACAGGGGGCCGGTACGAGCAGTACTTC.

This clone was counted a few times. The V and J genes are TRBV30 and TRBJ2-6, with 8 bases matching TRBD2. The germline gives CDR1 GTSNPN, CDR2 SVGIG (reference sequence). This CDR3 has 17 amino acids. The J segment lost 0 bases and the V segment lost 2 bases, leaving 6 bases of the junction unmatched. The CDR3 nucleotides are TGTGCCTGGAGTAGGCGGGAGGCCCTCTCTGGGGCCAACGTCCTGACTTTC. The encoded protein is CAWSRREALSGANVLTF.

This chain uses TRBV11-3 with TRBJ2-2, with D possibly being TRBD2 (5 bases). The V end lost 0 bases, the J end lost 8 bases, and 16 bases lay between the germline ends. The CDR3 length is 16 residues. The germline V gene encodes CDR1 SGHNT and CDR2 YENEEA. CDR3 region: CASSLDYWEPGGELFF. The CDR3 DNA reads TGTGCCAGCAGCTTAGACTATTGGGAGCCTGGAGGGGAGCTGTTTTTT.